A single sample is the source of the 17 T cell receptor beta chains below, sequenced in a study of CD8 T cells in Susac syndrome. RNA totalling about 0.45 to 1 ug underwent reverse transcription with random hexamers. In TCRdb, the immunoSEQ multiplex PCR reads were re-called with MiXCR into one record per CDR3 protein. The table lists approximately 160,000 distinct CDR3 sequences, about 91% of them singletons, with roughly 0.08% in the top ten. Sequencing input: CD4+ T cells from PBMCs. The receptors were gathered from a human donor in good health.

V and J are TRBV19 and TRBJ1-6; TRBD1 agrees at 12 bases. The ends lost 6 bases at V and 11 bases at J; junction bases unmatched: 8. CDR3 length equals 15 residues. Germline lookup yields CDR1 LNHDA and CDR2 SQIVND (reference sequence). In nucleotides, the CDR3 is TGTGCCAGTAGGAAGGGGACAGGGGGCTATACACCCCTCCACTTT. It codes for CASRKGTGGYTPLHF.

V is TRBV7-8 and J is TRBJ1-5, with D perhaps TRBD1 (5 bases). The V end was cut by 2 bases, the J end by 4 bases, with 15 bases between. This CDR3 has 16 amino acids. Germline V gene sequence: CDR1 SGHVS, CDR2 FQNEAQ. CDR3 in amino acids: CASSLRPQGGNQPQHF. As DNA, the CDR3 is TGTGCCAGCAGCTTAAGACCGCAGGGAGGGAATCAGCCCCAGCATTTT.

The chain links TRBV5-1 to TRBJ1-3, with 7 bases fitting TRBD1. There are 18 residues in the CDR3. V shed 0 bases, J shed 0 bases, and the junction held 9 bases outside the gene matches. Germline CDR1 and CDR2: SGHRS and YFSETQ. Here the CDR3 reads CASSLARGKFASGNTIYF. The DNA of the CDR3 is TGCGCCAGCAGCTTGGCCAGGGGGAAGTTTGCCTCTGGAAACACCATATATTTT.

This clonotype was recorded once. J is TRBJ1-1 and V is TRBV28, with a possible D match to TRBD1 (6 bases). The ends were cut back, 4 bases at V and 2 bases at J, with 11 bases in the middle. The CDR3 has 14 residues. CDR1 is MDHEN and CDR2 is SYDVKM in the germline V gene. CDR3 residues: CASSSTGDNTEAFF. CDR3 bases: TGTGCCAGCAGTTCGACAGGAGACAACACTGAAGCTTTCTTT.

The V call is TRBV29-1, the J call TRBJ1-1; D not resolved. Trimming pared 7 bases from V and 3 bases from J, leaving 12 bases between. The CDR3 runs to 12 residues. Germline V CDR1 and CDR2: SQVTM, ANQGSEA. The CDR3 spells CSDNRKDTEAFF. In DNA form, the CDR3 reads TGCAGCGACAATCGAAAGGACACTGAAGCTTTCTTT. The full variable domain, rest sourced from reference TRBV29-1 and TRBJ1-1, is SAVISQKPSRDICQRGTSLTIQCQVDSQVTMMFWYRQQPGQSLTLIATANQGSEATYESGFVIDKFPISRPNLTFSTLTVSNMSPEDSSIYLCSDNRKDTEAFFGQGTRLTVV.

This clonotype appeared a few times. This rearrangement joins TRBV29-1 to TRBJ2-7; TRBD1 matches at 8 bases. This CDR3 comprises 13 residues. V gave up 4 bases and J gave up 6 bases; unmatched junction bases: 8. Germline V gives CDR1 SQVTM, CDR2 ANQGSEA. CDR3 region: CSVVGQGASEQYF. The CDR3 nucleotides are TGCAGCGTTGTCGGGCAGGGGGCCAGCGAGCAGTACTTC.

The chain combines TRBV29-1 with TRBJ2-3, with 11 nucleotides matching TRBD2. The CDR3 has 15 residues. V lost 4 bases, J lost 6 bases, and 9 bases stayed unmatched. CDR1 and CDR2 from the germline V gene are SQVTM and ANQGSEA. CDR3 sequence: CSVAVSGGAGDTQYF. CDR3 nucleotide sequence: TGCAGCGTTGCAGTTAGCGGGGGGGCCGGTGATACGCAGTATTTT.

V and J are TRBV2 and TRBJ2-1; 8 bases are shared with TRBD2. CDR3 size: 16 residues. The germline V gene encodes CDR1 SNHLY and CDR2 FYNNEI. With V trimmed by 5 bases and J by 10 bases, 16 bases remained unmatched. The DNA for the CDR3 is TGTGCCAGCAGTCCGGGGGCGGGGGGCGACGGGGAAGAGCAGTTCTTC. Amino acid sequence: CASSPGAGGDGEEQFF.

The chain employs TRBV10-3 and TRBJ2-3, with 7 bases fitting TRBD2. Germline CDR1 ENHRY, CDR2 SYGVKD. The CDR3 has 14 amino acids. With 6 bases clipped from V and 2 bases from J, the junction kept 5 bases outside the gene matches. The CDR3 coding sequence is TGTGCCATCAGCGTCAGCGGGGCCACAGATACGCAGTATTTT. Translation: CAISVSGATDTQYF.

This sequence joins TRBV6-1 and TRBJ1-3; 7 bases match TRBD1. The CDR3 is 14 amino acids. Germline CDR1 and CDR2: MNHNS and SASEGT. V lost 6 bases to trimming and J lost 0 bases; unmatched junction nucleotides: 2. The CDR3: CASSEGASGNTIYF. CDR3 in DNA: TGTGCCAGCAGCGAGGGGGCCTCTGGAAACACCATATATTTT.

V is TRBV5-1 and J is TRBJ2-3, with TRBD2 identical over 10 bases. Germline CDR1 is SGHRS and CDR2 is YFSETQ. The CDR3 has 17 amino acids. V shed 0 bases and J 2 bases; nucleotides not matched to a gene: 6. CDR3 nucleotide sequence: TGCGCCAGCAGCTTGGAGGCTAGCGGGAGCACCACAGATACGCAGTATTTT. Translating gives CASSLEASGSTTDTQYF.

The chain links TRBV5-4 to TRBJ1-6; D uncertain. The ends were cut back, 0 bases at V and 7 bases at J, with 11 bases in the middle. Germline V gives CDR1 SGHNT, CDR2 YYREEE (reference sequence). CDR3 length: 15 amino acids. The CDR3 DNA is TGTGCCAGCAGCTTGGAGATCTCGGGGAATTCACCCCTCCACTTT. Translation gives CASSLEISGNSPLHF. Looking up the rest from reference TRBV5-4 and TRBJ1-6 gives the full variable domain: ETGVTQSPTHLIKTRGQQVTLRCSSQSGHNTVSWYQQALGQGPQFIFQYYREEENGRGNFPPRFSGLQFPNYSSELNVNALELDDSALYLCASSLEISGNSPLHFGNGTRLTVT.

The chain joins TRBV10-1 to TRBJ2-2, with 10 bases that match TRBD1. V shed 6 bases and J 5 bases; nucleotides not matched to a gene: 6. The CDR3 totals 15 residues. Germline CDR1 WNHNN, CDR2 SYGVQD (reference sequence). The CDR3 protein is CASSGRTGGTGELFF. The CDR3 bases are TGCGCCAGCAGCGGCCGGACAGGGGGAACCGGGGAGCTGTTTTTT.

The rearrangement uses TRBV29-1 and TRBJ1-1; unclear D gene. V dropped 8 bases and J dropped 1 base, with 14 bases sitting between them. Germline CDR1 and CDR2: SQVTM and ANQGSEA. The CDR3 length is 13 residues. In nucleotides, the CDR3 is TGCAGCTCTAGGCTACACGCGAACACTGAAGCTTTCTTT. It specifies CSSRLHANTEAFF.

The chain uses TRBV11-2 and TRBJ1-6, with 9 bases identical to TRBD1. The CDR3 covers 14 residues. CDR1 and CDR2 from the germline V gene are SGHAT and FQNNGV. The ends lost 5 bases at V and 10 bases at J; junction bases unmatched: 6. CDR3 bases: TGTGCCAGCAGCCAGGACAGGGGTGGGTCACCCCTCCACTTT. It specifies CASSQDRGGSPLHF.

V is TRBV7-9 and J is TRBJ2-3; no clear D gene. Per the germline V gene, CDR1 is SEHNR and CDR2 is FQNEAQ (reference sequence). The CDR3 is made up of 13 amino acids. V lost 2 bases, J lost 6 bases, and 9 bases lay in between. In DNA, the CDR3 is TGTGCCAGCAGCTTACCGGCCTCGGATACGCAGTATTTT. Protein sequence: CASSLPASDTQYF.

This chain joins TRBV29-1 and TRBJ1-2; a possible D gene is TRBD1 (5 bases). The V and J ends lost 7 bases and 0 bases respectively, with 18 bases between them. The CDR3 sequence is 15 residues long. CDR1 is SQVTM, CDR2 ANQGSEA, per germline. The CDR3: CSASSGTATNYGYTF. The CDR3 region has the DNA TGCAGCGCGTCGTCCGGGACCGCAACTAACTATGGCTACACCTTC.